The 18 T cell receptor beta chains given below trace back to one sample, sequenced in a study of shared clonotypes between healthy human individuals. Profiled with immunoSEQ multiplex PCR; TCRdb holds only in-frame clones, not every one. The sample gives about 1.5 million clones, 95% to 99% of which show up once; around 0.47% is in the top ten. Sequencing input: naive CD4+ T cells sorted from blood. The subset here: CD45RA+ positively selected. Receptor source: a man aged 25 to 40 in good health.

This clone was seen a single time. This chain joins TRBV11-2 and TRBJ1-2; possibly TRBD1 for D (5 bases). Per germline, CDR1 SGHAT and CDR2 FQNNGV. Trimming stripped 4 bases from V and 4 bases from J, with 19 bases between. There are 16 residues in the CDR3. CDR3 sequence reads: CASSYQGVGVSYGYTF. CDR3 coding DNA: TGTGCCAGCAGCTACCAGGGCGTTGGCGTTAGCTATGGCTACACCTTC.

This chain joins TRBV5-1 and TRBJ1-1, with D maybe TRBD1 (5 bases). The germline V gene has CDR1 SGHRS and CDR2 YFSETQ. The V gene lost 3 bases and the J gene lost 4 bases, with 13 bases spanning the gap. This CDR3 region has 14 residues. CDR3 nucleotides: TGCGCCAGCAGCTCGGGCTCGGGGGGCACTGAAGCTTTCTTT. Amino acid sequence: CASSSGSGGTEAFF.

This sequence joins TRBV10-3 and TRBJ2-7; possibly TRBD2 for D (5 bases). The germline V gene encodes CDR1 ENHRY and CDR2 SYGVKD. This CDR3 spans 17 amino acids. Trimming took 3 bases from V and 6 from J, leaving 24 bases between them. The CDR3 protein is CAISDYRSTISVSEQYF. The CDR3 DNA reads TGTGCCATCAGTGATTATCGGTCGACTATTTCGGTGAGCGAGCAGTACTTC.

This chain links TRBV2 with TRBJ2-1, with 8 bases that match TRBD1. Germline CDR1 SNHLY, CDR2 FYNNEI. V dropped 6 bases and J dropped 0; count of bases not matched to a gene: 4. There are 15 residues in the CDR3. The chain's CDR3 is CASRADRGSYNEQFF. The CDR3 nucleotides read TGTGCCAGCAGAGCTGACAGGGGCTCCTACAATGAGCAGTTCTTC.

The V call is TRBV7-2, the J call TRBJ2-2; D call uncertain. The V gene's germline CDR1 is SGHTA and CDR2 FQGNSA. Trimming took off 5 bases at V and 3 bases at J, with 7 bases between the two ends. The CDR3 loop spans 13 amino acids. The CDR3 region is CASSPRYTGELFF. CDR3 coding DNA: TGTGCCAGCAGCCCCCGATACACCGGGGAGCTGTTTTTT.

V and J are TRBV7-9 and TRBJ2-1; 9 bases map to TRBD1. This CDR3 has 16 amino acids. With V trimmed by 4 bases and J by 6 bases, 10 bases remained unmatched. Per germline, CDR1 SEHNR and CDR2 FQNEAQ (reference sequence). The CDR3 nucleotides are TGTGCCAGCAGCTACGGGACAGGGACCCTCCCCAATGAGCAGTTCTTC. This gives the protein CASSYGTGTLPNEQFF.

The chain carries TRBV9 and TRBJ1-5; no definite D call. Germline V gene data show CDR1 as SGDLS and CDR2 as YYNGEE. The CDR3 extends over 13 amino acids. V was trimmed by 3 bases and J by 2 bases, leaving 6 bases between them. The CDR3 spells CASSGRGNQPQHF. In nucleotides, the CDR3 is TGTGCCAGCAGCGGGAGGGGCAATCAGCCCCAGCATTTT.

The rearrangement uses TRBV9 and TRBJ2-1; 7 nucleotides align to TRBD2. Germline trimming cut 0 bases from V and 4 bases from J; bases unmatched to any gene: 7. Germline V gene sequence: CDR1 SGDLS, CDR2 YYNGEE. The CDR3 runs 16 residues. CDR3 amino acids: CASSVDGRQPYNEQFF. CDR3 DNA sequence: TGTGCCAGCAGCGTAGACGGGAGGCAACCTTACAATGAGCAGTTCTTC.

The V call is TRBV5-1, the J call TRBJ2-7; D may be TRBD2 (5 bases). V was clipped by 0 bases and J by 4 bases, with 11 bases between them. The germline gives CDR1 SGHRS, CDR2 YFSETQ. CDR3 length: 14 residues. DNA of the CDR3: TGCGCCAGCAGCTTGGATAATCGGGAATACGAGCAGTACTTC. It codes for CASSLDNREYEQYF.

This clone was picked up one time. The CDR3 region has the DNA TGTGCCAGCAGCTTAGGAGGGGCCGGTGAAGCTTTCTTT. Its protein is CASSLGGAGEAFF. The chain couples TRBV11-3 to TRBJ1-1; possible D gene TRBD1, 5 bases. V shed 1 base and J shed 7 bases, with 10 bases lying between them. Looked up from germline, CDR1 is SGHNT and CDR2 is YENEEA. The CDR3 is made up of 13 amino acids.

J is TRBJ1-5 and V is TRBV4-3; a possible D gene is TRBD1 (5 bases). Germline lookup yields CDR1 LGHNA and CDR2 YSLEER. The CDR3 covers 15 residues. V was cut by 5 bases and J by 4 bases, with 15 bases left in between. The CDR3 loop reads CASSKKTGANQPQHF. DNA of the CDR3: TGCGCCAGCAGCAAAAAGACCGGGGCGAATCAGCCCCAGCATTTT.

This chain connects TRBV6-5 to TRBJ2-3; 8 positions agree with TRBD2. Trimming removed 2 bases from V and 4 bases from J; junction bases left unmatched: 5. Germline CDR1 and CDR2: MNHEY and SVGAGI. CDR3 length: 15 residues. The CDR3 nucleotides read TGTGCCAGCAGTTACGCGGGAGGCCGGGCAGATACGCAGTATTTT. This codes for CASSYAGGRADTQYF.

This clone was seen a single time. This rearrangement joins TRBV6-6 to TRBJ1-2; no clear D. Per germline, CDR1 MNHNY and CDR2 SVGAGI (reference sequence). The V end was cut by 7 bases, the J end by 4 bases, with 13 bases between. This CDR3 contains 13 residues. CDR3 in amino acids: CASISSGSYGYTF. CDR3 DNA: TGTGCCAGCATCTCCTCGGGTTCCTATGGCTACACCTTC.

This rearrangement joins TRBV20-1 to TRBJ2-3; no clear D. Germline V lookup: CDR1 DFQATT, CDR2 SNEGSKA (reference sequence). CDR3 length: 10 amino acids. V lost 4 bases and J 4 bases, leaving 3 bases between the germline ends. The CDR3 DNA is TGCAGTGCTACCGCAGATACGCAGTATTTT. It specifies CSATADTQYF.

This clone was detected once. The chain links TRBV10-3 to TRBJ2-5; TRBD1 agrees at 10 bases. Trimming took 4 bases from V and 5 from J; bases not matched to a gene: 4. The CDR3 sequence is 14 residues long. Germline V lookup: CDR1 ENHRY, CDR2 SYGVKD. CDR3 DNA sequence: TGTGCCATCAGTGCGGACAGGGGGATGGAGACCCAGTACTTC. This encodes CAISADRGMETQYF.

This clone has only one observation. This chain uses TRBV19 with TRBJ1-1, with TRBD1 matching 10 bases. Trimming removed 3 bases from V and 11 bases from J; junction bases left unmatched: 6. The CDR3 loop spans 13 amino acids. Germline loops: CDR1 LNHDA, CDR2 SQIVND (reference sequence). The chain's CDR3 is CASSIRDRGSAFF. The CDR3 DNA follows: TGTGCCAGTAGTATCCGGGACAGGGGTTCCGCTTTCTTT.

The CDR3: CARSPTQGLDEQYF. CDR3 bases: TGTGCCAGAAGCCCCACTCAGGGTTTGGACGAGCAGTACTTC. The rearrangement joins TRBV5-3 to TRBJ2-7; TRBD1 is a possible D gene (5 bases). TRBV5-3 is an ORF; its function is uncertain. V lost 4 bases and J 5 bases, leaving 16 bases between the germline ends. The CDR3 is 14 amino acids.

The chain carries TRBV27 and TRBJ2-3; tentative D call: TRBD2 (5 bases). Trimming took off 4 bases at V and 2 bases at J, with 13 bases between the two ends. This CDR3 has 15 residues. Germline lookup yields CDR1 MNHEY and CDR2 SMNVEV (reference sequence). The CDR3 protein is CASSSLAYTTDTQYF. The CDR3, as DNA: TGTGCCAGCAGTTCCTTAGCGTATACCACAGATACGCAGTATTTT.